The rows below give T cell receptor beta chains drawn from one sample of a study of cytomegalovirus exposure and HLA in healthy donors. Sequencing was performed with immunoSEQ multiplex PCR; in TCRdb, only in-frame clones are kept and a portion is missing. This sample carries tens of thousands of clones, about 95% of them seen once, and the ten largest clones take about 1.9%. Specimen: PBMCs. These TCRs come from a young woman in good health and CMV-seropositive. Each CDR3 is given without its conserved first and last residue.

j_call v_call cdr3_aa
TRBJ2-1 TRBV2 ASSDRGLLYNEQF
TRBJ1-3 TRBV11-3 ASSTVSGNTIY
TRBJ2-5 TRBV29-1 SVDAEIGETQY
TRBJ2-1 TRBV7-8 ASSLEREGQNEQF
TRBJ2-7 TRBV29-1 SVEGASGSYEQY
TRBJ2-1 TRBV7-3 ASSLTGTSGRNEQF
TRBJ1-5 TRBV15 ATSRDRNQPQH
TRBJ2-3 TRBV5-1 ASSLALVAGGGSTDTQY
TRBJ2-1 TRBV5-1 ASSPRTASLGNEQF
TRBJ2-1 TRBV4-1 ASSPTPRGTYNEQF
TRBJ2-1 TRBV27 ASRASGSRNEQF
TRBJ2-1 TRBV18 ASSPGRGGYNEQF
TRBJ1-1 TRBV5-1 ASSNRIMNTEAF
TRBJ2-2 TRBV2 ASSRFPAGDTGELF
TRBJ2-7 TRBV10-3 ASSYYLRGYEQY
TRBJ2-1 TRBV11-3 ASSLASDNEQF
TRBJ1-2 TRBV30 AWSRQGSTPLGYT